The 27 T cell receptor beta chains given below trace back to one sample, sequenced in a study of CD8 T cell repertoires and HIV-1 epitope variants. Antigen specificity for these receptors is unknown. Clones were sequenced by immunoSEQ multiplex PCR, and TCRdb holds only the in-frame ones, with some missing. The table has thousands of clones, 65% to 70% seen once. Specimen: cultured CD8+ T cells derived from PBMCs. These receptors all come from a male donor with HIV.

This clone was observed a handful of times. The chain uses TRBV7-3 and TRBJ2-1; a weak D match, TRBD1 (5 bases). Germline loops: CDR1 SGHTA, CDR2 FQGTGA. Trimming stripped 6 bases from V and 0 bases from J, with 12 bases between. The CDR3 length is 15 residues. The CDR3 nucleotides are TGTGCCAGCAGTTGGAGACAGAGCTCCTACAATGAGCAGTTCTTC. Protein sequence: CASSWRQSSYNEQFF.

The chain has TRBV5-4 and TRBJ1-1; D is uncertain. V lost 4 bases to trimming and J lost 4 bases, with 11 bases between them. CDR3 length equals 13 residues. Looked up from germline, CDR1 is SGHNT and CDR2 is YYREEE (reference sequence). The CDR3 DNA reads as TGTGCCAGCAGCCGAAGGGAAGGCACTGAAGCTTTCTTT. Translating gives CASSRREGTEAFF. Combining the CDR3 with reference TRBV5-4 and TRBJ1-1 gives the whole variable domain ETGVTQSPTHLIKTRGQQVTLRCSSQSGHNTVSWYQQALGQGPQFIFQYYREEENGRGNFPPRFSGLQFPNYSSELNVNALELDDSALYLCASSRREGTEAFFGQGTRLTVV.

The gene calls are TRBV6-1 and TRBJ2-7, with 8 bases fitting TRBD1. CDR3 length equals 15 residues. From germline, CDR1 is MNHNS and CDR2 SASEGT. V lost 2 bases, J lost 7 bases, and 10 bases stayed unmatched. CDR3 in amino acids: CASSESGRGRVEQYF. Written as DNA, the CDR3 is TGTGCCAGCAGTGAATCTGGCAGGGGGCGGGTGGAGCAGTACTTC.

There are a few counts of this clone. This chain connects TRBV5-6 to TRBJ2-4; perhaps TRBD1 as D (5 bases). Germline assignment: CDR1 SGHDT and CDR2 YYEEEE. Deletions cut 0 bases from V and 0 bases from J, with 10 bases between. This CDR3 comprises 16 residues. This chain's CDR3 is CASSLAQGRAKNIQYF. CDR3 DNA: TGTGCCAGCAGCTTGGCTCAGGGTAGAGCCAAAAACATTCAGTACTTC.

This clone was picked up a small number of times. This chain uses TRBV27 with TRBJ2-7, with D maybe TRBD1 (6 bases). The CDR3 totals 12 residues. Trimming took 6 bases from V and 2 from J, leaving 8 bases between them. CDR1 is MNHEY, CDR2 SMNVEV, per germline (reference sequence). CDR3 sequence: CASSQGPYEQYF. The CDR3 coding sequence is TGTGCCAGCAGCCAGGGGCCCTACGAGCAGTACTTC.

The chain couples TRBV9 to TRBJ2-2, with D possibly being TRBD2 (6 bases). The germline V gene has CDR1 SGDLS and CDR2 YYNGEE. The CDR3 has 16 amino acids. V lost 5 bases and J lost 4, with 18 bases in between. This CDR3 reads CASRRDHLARTGELFF. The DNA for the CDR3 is TGTGCCAGCAGAAGAGACCATCTAGCGCGCACCGGGGAGCTGTTTTTT. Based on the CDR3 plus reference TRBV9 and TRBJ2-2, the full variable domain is DSGVTQTPKHLITATGQRVTLRCSPRSGDLSVYWYQQSLDQGLQFLIQYYNGEERAKGNILERFSAQQFPDLHSELNLSSLELGDSALYFCASRRDHLARTGELFFGEGSRLTVL.

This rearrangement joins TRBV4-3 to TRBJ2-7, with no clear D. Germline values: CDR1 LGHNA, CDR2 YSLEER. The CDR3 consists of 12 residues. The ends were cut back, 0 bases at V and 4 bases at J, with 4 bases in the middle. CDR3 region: CASSQDGYEQYF. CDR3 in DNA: TGCGCCAGCAGCCAAGATGGATACGAGCAGTACTTC.

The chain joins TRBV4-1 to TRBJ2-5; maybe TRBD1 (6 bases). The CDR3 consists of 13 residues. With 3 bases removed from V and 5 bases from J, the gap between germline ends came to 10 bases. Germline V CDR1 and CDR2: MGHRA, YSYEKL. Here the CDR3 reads CASSHPTGETQYF. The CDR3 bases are TGCGCCAGCAGCCACCCAACAGGGGAGACCCAGTACTTC.

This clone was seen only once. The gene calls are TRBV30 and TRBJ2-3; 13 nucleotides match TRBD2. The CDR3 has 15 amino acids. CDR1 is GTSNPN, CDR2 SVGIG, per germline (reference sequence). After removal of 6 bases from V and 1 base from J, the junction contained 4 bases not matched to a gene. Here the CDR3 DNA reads TGTGCCTGCCACGGGACTAGCGGGGGCACAGATACGCAGTATTTT. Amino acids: CACHGTSGGTDTQYF.

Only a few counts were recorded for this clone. CDR3 sequence reads: CASRGPSGANVLTF. CDR3 DNA: TGTGCCAGCAGGGGACCCTCTGGGGCCAACGTCCTGACTTTC. This chain uses TRBV28 with TRBJ2-6, with D perhaps TRBD1 or TRBD2 (5 bases each). Germline CDR1 and CDR2: MDHEN and SYDVKM. This CDR3 spans 14 amino acids. Trimming pared 6 bases from V and 0 bases from J, leaving 6 bases between. Drawing the rest from reference TRBV28 and TRBJ2-6, the complete variable domain is DVKVTQSSRYLVKRTGEKVFLECVQDMDHENMFWYRQDPGLGLRLIYFSYDVKMKEKGDIPEGYSVSREKKERFSLILESASTNQTSMYLCASRGPSGANVLTFGAGSRLTVL.

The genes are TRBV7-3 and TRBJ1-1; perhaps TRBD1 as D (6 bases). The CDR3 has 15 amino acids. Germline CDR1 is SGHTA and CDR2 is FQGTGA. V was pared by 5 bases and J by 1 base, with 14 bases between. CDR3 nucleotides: TGTGCCAGCAGCCTTATGGACAGTCCGAACACTGAAGCTTTCTTT. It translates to CASSLMDSPNTEAFF.

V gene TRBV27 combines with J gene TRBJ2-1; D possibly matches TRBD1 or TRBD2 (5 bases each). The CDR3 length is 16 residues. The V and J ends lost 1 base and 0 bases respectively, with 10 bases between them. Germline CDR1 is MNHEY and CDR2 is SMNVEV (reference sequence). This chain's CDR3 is CASSLWGLSSYNEQFF. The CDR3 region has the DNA TGTGCCAGCAGTTTATGGGGGTTGAGCTCCTACAATGAGCAGTTCTTC.

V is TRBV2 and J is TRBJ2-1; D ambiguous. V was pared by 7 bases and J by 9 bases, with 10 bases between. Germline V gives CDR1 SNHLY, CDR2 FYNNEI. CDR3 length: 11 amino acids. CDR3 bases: TGTGCCAGCACGCGAAGTCGTGAGCAGTTCTTC. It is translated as CASTRSREQFF. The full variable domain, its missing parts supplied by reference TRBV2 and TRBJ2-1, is EPEVTQTPSHQVTQMGQEVILRCVPISNHLYFYWYRQILGQKVEFLVSFYNNEISEKSEIFDDQFSVERPDGSNFTLKIRSTKLEDSAMYFCASTRSREQFFGPGTRLTVL.

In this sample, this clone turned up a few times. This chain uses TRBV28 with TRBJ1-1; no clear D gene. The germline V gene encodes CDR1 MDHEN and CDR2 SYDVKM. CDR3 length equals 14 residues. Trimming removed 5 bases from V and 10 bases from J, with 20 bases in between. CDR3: CASSPSLGRPIAFF. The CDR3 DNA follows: TGTGCCAGCAGTCCCTCTCTAGGCCGACCGATAGCTTTCTTT.

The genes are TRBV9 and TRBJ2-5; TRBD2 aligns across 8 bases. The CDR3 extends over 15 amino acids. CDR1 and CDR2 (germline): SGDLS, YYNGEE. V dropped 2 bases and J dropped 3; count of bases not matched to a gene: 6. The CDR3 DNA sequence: TGTGCCAGCAGCGTGCTCGGGACTAGAAAAGAGACCCAGTACTTC. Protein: CASSVLGTRKETQYF. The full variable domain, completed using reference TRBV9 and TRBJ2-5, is DSGVTQTPKHLITATGQRVTLRCSPRSGDLSVYWYQQSLDQGLQFLIQYYNGEERAKGNILERFSAQQFPDLHSELNLSSLELGDSALYFCASSVLGTRKETQYFGPGTRLLVL.

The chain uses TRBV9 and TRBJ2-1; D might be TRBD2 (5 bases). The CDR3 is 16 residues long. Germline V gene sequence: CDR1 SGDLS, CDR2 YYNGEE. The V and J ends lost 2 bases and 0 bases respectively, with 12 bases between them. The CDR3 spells CASSVNGESSYNEQFF. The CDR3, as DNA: TGTGCCAGCAGCGTCAACGGGGAAAGCTCCTACAATGAGCAGTTCTTC.

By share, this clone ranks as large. Written as DNA, the CDR3 is TGTGCCAGCAGACAGGGGGCTTCCTCCTACGAGCAGTACTTC. It translates to CASRQGASSYEQYF. This chain joins TRBV6-1 and TRBJ2-7, with 9 bases matching TRBD1. The CDR3 has 14 amino acids. Trimming took 6 bases from V and 0 from J; bases not matched to a gene: 3. Germline V gives CDR1 MNHNS, CDR2 SASEGT.

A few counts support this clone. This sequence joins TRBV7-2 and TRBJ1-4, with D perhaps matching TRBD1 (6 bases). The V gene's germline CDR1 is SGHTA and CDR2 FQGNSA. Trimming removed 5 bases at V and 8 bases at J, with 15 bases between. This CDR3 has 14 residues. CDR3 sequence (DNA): TGTGCCAGCAGCGGAGCGGGGGCTCGAGAAAAACTGTTTTTT. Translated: CASSGAGAREKLFF.

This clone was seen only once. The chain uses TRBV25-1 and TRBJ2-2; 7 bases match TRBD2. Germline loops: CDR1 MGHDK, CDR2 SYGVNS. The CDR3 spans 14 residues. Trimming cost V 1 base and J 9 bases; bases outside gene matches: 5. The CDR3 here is CASSEWGGRRELFF. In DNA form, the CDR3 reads TGTGCCAGCAGTGAATGGGGGGGGAGGCGGGAGCTGTTTTTT.

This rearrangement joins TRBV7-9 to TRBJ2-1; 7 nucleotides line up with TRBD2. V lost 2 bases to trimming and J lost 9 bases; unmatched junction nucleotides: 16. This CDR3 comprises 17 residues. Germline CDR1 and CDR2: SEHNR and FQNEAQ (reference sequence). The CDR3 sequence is CASSLIPGASGGAEQFF. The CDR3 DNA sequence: TGTGCCAGCAGCTTAATTCCCGGAGCTAGCGGTGGGGCTGAGCAGTTCTTC.

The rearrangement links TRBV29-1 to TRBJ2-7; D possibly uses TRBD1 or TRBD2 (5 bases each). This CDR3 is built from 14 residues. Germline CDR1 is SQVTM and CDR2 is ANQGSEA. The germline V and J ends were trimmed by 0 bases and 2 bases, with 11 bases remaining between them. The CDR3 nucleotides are TGCAGCGTTGAAGATCGGGACGGGACCTACGAGCAGTACTTC. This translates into CSVEDRDGTYEQYF.

CDR3 in amino acids: CASSVRQPGYTF. The CDR3 DNA reads as TGTGCCAGCAGTGTACGGCAACCCGGCTACACCTTC. The J gene is TRBJ1-2, the V gene TRBV2; D is unclear. The CDR3 length is 12 residues. V was trimmed by 4 bases and J by 8 bases, leaving 11 bases between them. In germline, CDR1 is SNHLY, CDR2 FYNNEI.

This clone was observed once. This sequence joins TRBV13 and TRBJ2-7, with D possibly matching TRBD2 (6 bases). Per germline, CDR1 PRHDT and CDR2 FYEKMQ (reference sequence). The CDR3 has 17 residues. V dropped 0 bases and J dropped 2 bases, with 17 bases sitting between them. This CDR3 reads CASSLGRRISGAYEQYF. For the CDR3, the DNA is TGTGCCAGCAGCTTAGGCCGTCGTATTAGCGGAGCCTACGAGCAGTACTTC.

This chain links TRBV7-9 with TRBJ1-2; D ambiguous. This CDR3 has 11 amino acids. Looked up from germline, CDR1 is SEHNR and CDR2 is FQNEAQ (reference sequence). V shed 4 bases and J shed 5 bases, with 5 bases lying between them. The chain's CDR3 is CASSSGYGYTF. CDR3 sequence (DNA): TGTGCCAGCAGCTCAGGTTATGGCTACACCTTC.

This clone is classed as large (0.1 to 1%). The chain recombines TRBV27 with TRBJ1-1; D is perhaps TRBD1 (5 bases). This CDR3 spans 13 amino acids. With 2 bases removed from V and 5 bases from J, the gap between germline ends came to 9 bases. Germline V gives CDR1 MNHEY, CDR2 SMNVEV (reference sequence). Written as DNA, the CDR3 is TGTGCCAGCAGTTTAGGGGGAGGGACTGAAGCTTTCTTT. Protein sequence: CASSLGGGTEAFF.

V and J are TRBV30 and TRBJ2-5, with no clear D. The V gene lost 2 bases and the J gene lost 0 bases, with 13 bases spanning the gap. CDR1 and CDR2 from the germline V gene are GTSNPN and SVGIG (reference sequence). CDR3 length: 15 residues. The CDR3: CAWSQQTLYQETQYF. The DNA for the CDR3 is TGTGCCTGGAGTCAGCAAACGTTGTACCAAGAGACCCAGTACTTC. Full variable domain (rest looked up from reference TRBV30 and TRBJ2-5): SQTIHQWPATLVQPVGSPLSLECTVEGTSNPNLYWYRQAAGRGLQLLFYSVGIGQISSEVPQNLSASRPQDRQFILSSKKLLLSDSGFYLCAWSQQTLYQETQYFGPGTRLLVL.

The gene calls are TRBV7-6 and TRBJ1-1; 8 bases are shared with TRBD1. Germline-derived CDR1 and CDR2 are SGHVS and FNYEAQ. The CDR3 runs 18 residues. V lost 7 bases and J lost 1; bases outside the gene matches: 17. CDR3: CASTLGWGQGAENTEAFF. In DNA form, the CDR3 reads TGTGCCAGCACTTTAGGGTGGGGGCAGGGGGCTGAGAACACTGAAGCTTTCTTT.